This entry is about one T cell receptor (beta chain). It has no known antigen specificity. Base qualities were left out, and no much larger clone turns up one base away. Libraries came from the immunoSEQ multiplex PCR assay. For the multiplex PCR, a mixture combining 60 forward primers for TCR Vbeta segments and 13 reverse primers for TCR Jbeta segments was used. A multiplex PCR assay on genomic DNA amplified the CDR3 region of rearranged TCR beta genes. The amplified TCR beta libraries were sequenced on the Illumina HiSeq System as 87-base-pair reads. Concerning the study's data processing: A later analysis counted some 74 million unique TCR beta chains across the 650 to 800 repertoires, and roughly 11 million of these chains were shared by at least two donors. Raw reads were error-corrected and collapsed into unique sequences with a nearest-neighbor algorithm that merged closely related sequences to remove PCR and sequencing errors. Alignment of CDR3 sequences to IMGT reference sequences was used to assign V, D and J gene segments. For a sequence to be retained, a match of at least six nucleotides to both a V gene segment and a J gene segment was required. Rearrangements were classified as productive when the CDR3 lacked stop codons and remained in frame with V and J, and all other rearrangements were classified as non-productive. CDR3 was defined according to IMGT convention as the region running from the second conserved V-encoded cysteine to the conserved J-encoded phenylalanine. In an earlier analysis of 550 to 650 of the donors, sequences lacking an unambiguous match to a single V gene segment were excluded. An earlier analysis of 587 of the donors classified V segments as functional when productive rearrangements were above 56.7% and as segregating when the standard deviation between donors was above 5%. A statistical classification framework was built for diagnosing cytomegalovirus status from the catalog of TCR beta chain sequences. In a later analysis, TCR nucleotide sequences were compared against IMGT/GENE-DB human TR gene sequences so that V and J genes could be assigned. A later analysis assigned CDR3 sequences and most-parsimonious VDJ recombination scenarios with the TCRdist pipeline. In a later analysis, every TCR beta chain was defined by the combination of its CDR3 amino acid sequence and its V-gene family, and reads without a unique V-gene family were dropped. To address suspected cross-contamination and a sequencing artifact, a later analysis removed roughly 580 highly shared, low-generation-probability nucleotide sequences. In a later analysis, a clonal expansion index was calculated for each public chain from normalized within-repertoire ranks of inferred template counts. A later analysis computed generation probabilities with a VDJ recombination model fitted to out-of-frame rearrangements, and checked the results against IGoR. Hypergeometric tests were used in a later analysis to score TCR-TCR, TCR-HLA and TCR-CMV co-occurrence, with a repertoire-size bias correction applied to the TCR pairs. To estimate false discovery rates, a later analysis permuted the HLA or CMV assignments 20 times. A later analysis grouped co-occurring TCRs with DBSCAN, adding TCRdist sequence similarity when clustering within HLA-allele-positive subsets. For co-occurrence clustering, repertoires with fewer than 30,000 or more than 120,000 public chains were excluded, along with roughly 5 repertoires with anomalous nucleotide sharing. Sourced from immuneACCESS, this table was stored by TCRdb with only in-frame sequences that have V and J called. A share of the clones is absent; for the studies checked, an unresolved V gene accounts for under half, and the remainder has no known explanation. V, J and clone size are those of that table, while D and trimming were read from the DNA. The sample yields roughly 160,000 clones; more than 60% were counted once. The ten biggest clones cover approximately 3.4% of the sample.

At the junction V is shortened by 0 bases and J by 8 bases; bases outside the gene matches: 7. CDR1 LGHNT and CDR2 FRNRAP were looked up in the germline V gene. The CDR3, from cysteine to phenylalanine, totals 16 residues. Left in the record is the CDR3 DNA by itself, 48 bases read in frame from the first base. The sample comes from a study of cytomegalovirus exposure and HLA in healthy donors (TCRdb year 2017). Regarding the study in general: An earlier analysis of several hundred of the donors reported 276 Gb of sequence data and some 120 million unique TCR beta sequences from about 179 million T cells. An early release covering 550 to 700 HLA-typed donors comprised around 300 gigabases of sequencing data and 85 million to 100 million unique TCR sequences. The genetic ancestry cluster associated with self-reported Caucasian donors included 81% of the roughly 390 genotyped donors. The study aimed to test whether cataloging public T cell receptors could reveal signatures of past pathogen exposure. The T cell repertoires of about 700 subjects were profiled by immunosequencing and related to cytomegalovirus serostatus. Along with the approximately 600-subject first cohort, a separate validation cohort of some 130 different subjects was used. The study combined high-throughput TCR immunosequencing, statistical association of individual TCRs with disease status, and machine learning to predict cytomegalovirus infection status. To study patterns of TCR occurrence, a later analysis re-analyzed previously published TCR beta repertoires from around 660 donors and added high-resolution HLA genotyping. Rather than using new phenotypic data, the later analysis identified candidate immune exposures from TCR beta sequences and from how often those sequences occurred across donors. To decide whether each TCR beta V gene segment behaved as functional or pseudogenic, an earlier analysis of over 500 of the donors relied on high-throughput TCR beta sequencing. Donor age, sex, ethnicity and CMV serostatus were compiled together with the repertoire data. A later genetic analysis used genome-wide SNP genotypes for about three fifths of the 666 donors, treating that subset as a discovery cohort. All discovery cohort repertoires had been generated using a single sequencing platform. HLA typing included class I and class II loci at four-digit resolution. The number of typed donors differed by locus: roughly 629-640 for A, B, C, DRB1 and DQB1; approximately 530 for DQA1; 606 for DPA1; and roughly 450 for DPB1. Because of strong linkage in the cohort, roughly five DR-DQ haplotypes were treated as single units for association and clustering. Among a few hundred genotyped donors of the cohort, an average of about 240,000 unique TCR beta nucleotide sequences were sequenced per donor, around 20% of them non-productive.

In total, 600 or so healthy bone marrow donors made up the cohort. All cohort members were sampled while nominally healthy, although unrecorded immune exposures were likely present. The donor tested CMV seropositive, placing the donor among the 250 to 300 seropositive members of the cohort. A peripheral blood sample was provided by each donor, and peripheral blood mononuclear cells were used for TCR beta sequencing. The Qiagen DNeasy Blood Extraction Kit was used to extract genomic DNA from the blood cell samples. Summary of the overall study and its limitations: The authors suggested that the approach could potentially be extended to other disease states and immunological phenotypes. A later analysis found that most CMV-associated TCR beta chains appeared HLA-restricted, with HLA associations seemingly driven largely by CMV exposure. According to a later analysis, parvovirus B19, influenza, CMV and Epstein-Barr virus appeared linked to several top co-occurrence clusters. For the cohort, immune exposure information was limited to CMV serostatus. A later analysis found that TCR association rates varied across HLA loci, with DRB1 alleles showing the most associated TCRs and HLA-C alleles the fewest. In both the original and validation cohorts, the classifier was reported to diagnose cytomegalovirus status with high specificity and sensitivity. While some public TCRs were present in many individuals, most TCR sequences turned up only very rarely across donors. In a later analysis, HLA-associated TCR beta chains showed more clonal expansion and lower generation probabilities than non-associated chains that were equally common. In vitro tests confirmed that a few of the cytomegalovirus-associated TCR beta chains recognize cytomegalovirus antigens. The earlier analysis of some 560 of the donors excluded approximately 17 rarely observed V segments, including chromosome 9 orphons, because counts were too low. Strong co-occurrence of HLA alleles, especially DR and DQ, made assigning TCR associations to individual alleles difficult. In the study, approximately 160 TCR beta chains were listed as associated with cytomegalovirus. The presence/absence analyses assumed that sequencing depth was roughly uniform across donors, and that assumption may not be true. Linkage disequilibrium might explain the correlated functional status among segregating V segments, but an unknown experimental factor could not be excluded. A further reported finding was that TCR beta sequences accurately predicted the HLA-A and HLA-B alleles for most subjects in the first cohort. A cluster of highly shared sequence variants was judged likely to be a technical artifact of the sequencing pipeline. Specific HLA alleles were associated with over 15,000 TCR beta sequences at a false discovery rate of 0.05 in a later analysis. In a later genetic analysis, fewer N-insertions in productive TCRs were reported among donors in an Asian-associated ancestry cluster than the roughly 640-donor mean. Because HLA typing was unavailable for some donors at each locus, only the typed subset was used in association tests. Some IMGT-functional V segments, including TRBV6-2 and TRBV6-3, could not be distinguished by the 87-base-pair reads and were therefore excluded. A later genetic analysis associated a missense DCLRE1C variant with V-gene and J-gene trimming of TCR beta chains, and an independent cohort replicated the association. Only TCR beta chains were sequenced in this cohort, and the absence of alpha or paired-chain data limited detectable features. Broadly in line with IMGT annotations, most TCR beta V segments showed up in productive rearrangements about 90% or about 30% of the time in an earlier analysis of several hundred of the donors.

The sample was PBMCs. This receptor was identified in a woman aged 45-65 years in good health and CMV-seropositive. The V and J segments used are TRBV12-5 and TRBJ2-1; the junction holds 10 bases that match TRBD2. The sequenced DNA is TGTGCTAGTGGTTTGGTATTAGCGGGGGGTCTCGATGAGCAGTTCTTC. It encodes CASGLVLAGGLDEQFF.